This is a list of T cell receptor beta chains from one sample in a study of blood T cell repertoires in COVID-19. Assay: immunoSEQ multiplex PCR; the TCRdb copy retains only in-frame clones and omits some. This sample has roughly 260,000 clones; around 82% occur once, and the top ten carry about 5.3%. The material sequenced was peripheral blood. The receptors shown here come from a woman of 80 years or more with active or convalescent COVID-19. Both conserved end residues are part of each CDR3. Fields, in order: V gene, clone size, D gene, J gene, CDR3 protein, CDR3 DNA. D genes are given only for firm matches. The size of a clone is reported for some rows only, either as once, few or many, or as a class for expanded clones.

>TRBV30|once|.|TRBJ1-4
CAWGRQDSVNEKLFF
TGTGCCTGGGGCCGGCAGGACAGCGTTAATGAAAAACTGTTTTTT
>TRBV2|.|TRBD2|TRBJ2-5
CASTVAGFGETQYF
TGTGCCAGCACCGTAGCGGGATTCGGGGAGACCCAGTACTTC
>TRBV19|.|.|TRBJ1-5
CASSIDDSYSNQPQHF
TGTGCCAGTAGTATAGATGACAGCTATAGCAATCAGCCCCAGCATTTT
>TRBV11-3|once|.|TRBJ2-6
CASSLGQGQREGNVLTF
TGTGCCAGCAGCTTAGGACAGGGGCAGAGGGAGGGCAACGTCCTGACTTTC
>TRBV18|.|TRBD1|TRBJ2-7
CASSPGQGFQYF
TGTGCCAGCTCACCCGGACAGGGGTTTCAGTACTTC
>TRBV28|.|.|TRBJ1-4
CASEQGEKLFF
TGTGCCAGCGAACAGGGTGAAAAACTGTTTTTT
>TRBV9|.|TRBD1|TRBJ1-2
CASSVRTGFGYTF
TGTGCCAGCAGCGTCCGGACAGGGTTTGGCTACACCTTC
>TRBV27|.|TRBD1|TRBJ1-2
CASSLGQGNYGYTF
TGTGCCAGCAGTTTAGGACAGGGAAACTATGGCTACACCTTC
>TRBV2|.|TRBD2|TRBJ2-3
CASSLAGKTDTQYF
TGTGCCAGCAGCCTAGCGGGGAAAACAGATACGCAGTATTTT
>TRBV9|.|.|TRBJ2-1
CASSVAGHSSYNEQFF
TGTGCCAGCAGCGTAGCGGGACACAGCTCCTACAATGAGCAGTTCTTC
>TRBV6-5|.|.|TRBJ1-6
CASSYTGFGSPLHF
TGTGCCAGCAGTTACACGGGGTTCGGATCACCCCTCCACTTT
>TRBV30|.|TRBD1|TRBJ2-5
CAWSVPGQGLWTQYF
TGTGCCTGGAGTGTACCCGGACAGGGCCTTTGGACCCAGTACTTC
>TRBV12-3/TRBV12-4|.|.|TRBJ1-5
CASTPGGNQPQHF
TGTGCCAGCACCCCCGGCGGGAATCAGCCCCAGCATTTT
>TRBV6-1|.|.|TRBJ1-1
CASSEGAVYTEAFF
TGTGCCAGCAGTGAGGGGGCCGTGTACACTGAAGCTTTCTTT
>TRBV6-5|.|.|TRBJ2-5
CASIALAGETQYF
TGTGCCAGCATCGCACTGGCGGGGGAGACCCAGTACTTC
>TRBV7-9|.|TRBD1|TRBJ1-2
CASNGDRLGYGYTF
TGTGCCAGCAACGGGGACAGGCTGGGCTATGGCTACACCTTC
>TRBV2|.|TRBD2|TRBJ2-5
CASSEKLAGVETQYF
TGTGCCAGCAGTGAAAAACTAGCGGGAGTGGAGACCCAGTACTTC
>TRBV12-3/TRBV12-4|.|TRBD1|TRBJ1-1
CASSWDRDTEAFF
TGTGCCAGCAGCTGGGACAGGGACACTGAAGCTTTCTTT
>TRBV9|.|TRBD1|TRBJ2-2
CASSPRTGGYTGELFF
TGTGCCAGCAGCCCTCGGACAGGGGGCTACACCGGGGAGCTGTTTTTT
>TRBV5-1|once|TRBD2|TRBJ2-1
CASSGGLGEYYNEQFF
TGCGCCAGCAGCGGGGGACTAGGCGAATACTACAATGAGCAGTTCTTC
>TRBV7-2|.|TRBD1|TRBJ1-1
CASSIRQGSLVRAFF
TGTGCCAGCAGCATCCGACAGGGGAGCCTCGTAAGAGCTTTCTTT
>TRBV3-1/TRBV3-2|.|.|TRBJ1-2
CASSPGQHYGYTF
TGTGCCAGCAGCCCCGGACAGCACTATGGCTACACCTTC
>TRBV30|.|.|TRBJ2-2
CAWSRGAVNGELFF
TGTGCCTGGAGCCGGGGGGCGGTGAACGGGGAGCTGTTTTTT
>TRBV5-8|medium-sized|.|TRBJ2-7
CASSLPLTGLSYEQYF
TGTGCCAGCAGCTTACCCCTCACAGGGCTCTCCTACGAGCAGTACTTC
>TRBV19|.|TRBD1|TRBJ2-5
CASSPRDRGYQETQYF
TGTGCCAGTAGTCCCCGGGACAGGGGATACCAAGAGACCCAGTACTTC
>TRBV5-1|.|.|TRBJ1-1
CASSQTPGAPVSEAFF
TGCGCCAGCAGCCAGACCCCGGGAGCCCCGGTTTCTGAAGCTTTCTTT
>TRBV5-1|.|.|TRBJ2-3
CASSVGPTNTDTQYF
TGCGCCAGCAGCGTGGGCCCGACAAACACAGATACGCAGTATTTT
>TRBV12-3/TRBV12-4|.|.|TRBJ2-5
CATSRTADETQYF
TGTGCCACATCGAGGACAGCTGATGAGACCCAGTACTTC
>TRBV5-1|.|TRBD2|TRBJ2-1
CASSLPGTSGGSYNEQFF
TGCGCCAGCAGCTTGCCCGGGACTAGCGGGGGCTCCTACAATGAGCAGTTCTTC